This T cell receptor (beta chain) was identified in a study of blood T cell repertoires in COVID-19. At the level of the study: Acute and convalescent COVID-19 samples came from the United States, Italy and Spain. T cells, B-cell-depleted T cells, or PBMCs provided the cDNA or gDNA that served as material.

Trimming pared 5 bases from V and 3 bases from J, leaving 10 bases between. Germline V gives CDR1 SNHLY, CDR2 FYNNEI. The CDR3 totals 13 residues. Per the authors' pipeline: Reference gene primers were amplified, and this amplification served to estimate nucleated cell counts. Sequencing used immunoSEQ multiplex PCR; TCRdb keeps in-frame clones, though not all of them. Clonal size and the V and J genes are those of that table, whereas D and trimming came from the DNA. The repertoire holds approximately 300,000 clones, with about nine tenths as singletons. Sequences were obtained from peripheral blood. This receptor was identified in a man between 18 and 35 years old with active or convalescent COVID-19. J is TRBJ1-2 and V is TRBV2; perhaps TRBD1 as D (5 bases). CDR3 DNA: TGTGCCAGCAGTCTCAGGGTCGACTATGGCTACACCTTC. Protein sequence: CASSLRVDYGYTF.